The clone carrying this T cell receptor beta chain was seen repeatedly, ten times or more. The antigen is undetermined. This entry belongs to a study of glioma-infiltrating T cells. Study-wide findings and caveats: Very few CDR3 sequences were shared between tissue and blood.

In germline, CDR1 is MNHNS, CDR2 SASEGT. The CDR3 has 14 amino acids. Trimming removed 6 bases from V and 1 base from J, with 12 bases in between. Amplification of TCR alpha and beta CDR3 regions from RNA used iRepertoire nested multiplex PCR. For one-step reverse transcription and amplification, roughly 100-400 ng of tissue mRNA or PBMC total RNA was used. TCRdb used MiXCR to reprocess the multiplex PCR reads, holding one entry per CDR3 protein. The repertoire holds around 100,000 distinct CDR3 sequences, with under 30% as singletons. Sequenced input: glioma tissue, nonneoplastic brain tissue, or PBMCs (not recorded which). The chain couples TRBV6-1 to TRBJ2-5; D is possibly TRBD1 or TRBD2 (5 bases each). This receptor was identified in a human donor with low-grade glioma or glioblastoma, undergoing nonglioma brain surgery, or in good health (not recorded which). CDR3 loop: CASSTTGLQETQYF. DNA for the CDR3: TGTGCCAGCAGCACCACGGGGCTCCAAGAGACCCAGTACTTC.